This TCR beta chain was documented in a study of cytomegalovirus exposure and HLA in healthy donors. Use of 60 Vbeta and 13 Jbeta primers characterized the PCR. Data came from immunoSEQ multiplex PCR; TCRdb stores just in-frame clones and leaves some out. The sample has 200,000 to 250,000 clones, roughly 84% seen once. General study findings and limits: Later analysis identified a missense DCLRE1C variant that was linked to TCR beta V- and J-gene trimming.

The length of the CDR3 is 16 residues. Trimming pared 2 bases from V and 5 bases from J, leaving 16 bases between. CDR1 KGHSH and CDR2 LQKENI come from the germline V gene. Remarks on this clone: What it binds is unknown.

Sample: PBMCs. This TCR was recovered from a human donor in good health. The chain uses TRBV18 and TRBJ1-5; possibly TRBD1 for D (5 bases). The CDR3 reads CASSPYTKGRDQPQHF. The CDR3, as DNA: TGTGCCAGCTCACCATACACCAAGGGGAGGGATCAGCCCCAGCATTTT. Supplemented by reference TRBV18 and TRBJ1-5, the full variable domain reads NAGVMQNPRHLVRRRGQEARLRCSPMKGHSHVYWYRQLPEEGLKFMVYLQKENIIDESGMPKERFSAEFPKEGPSILRIQQVVRGDSAAYFCASSPYTKGRDQPQHFGDGTRLSIL.